A single sample gave rise to the 28 T cell receptor beta chains below, sequenced in a study of T cells after yellow fever vaccination. TCRdb redid the calling of the 5' RACE reads with MiXCR, one entry per CDR3 protein. The data show fewer than 450,000 distinct CDR3 sequences, approximately 4.2% seen once. The sequences come from PBMCs, collected 5 days after the yellow fever booster vaccination. These TCRs come from a man aged 18-30 years who received the YFV17D yellow fever vaccine.

This rearrangement joins TRBV19 to TRBJ1-2, with 9 bases matching TRBD1. The CDR3 spans 15 residues. Unmatched junction bases numbered 10, after V lost 7 bases and J lost 4 bases. In germline, CDR1 is LNHDA, CDR2 SQIVND (reference sequence). CDR3 sequence: CASNPGTGRSYGYTF. The CDR3 DNA sequence: TGTGCCAGTAACCCCGGGACAGGGAGGTCCTATGGCTACACCTTC.

This clonotype was observed a few times. The rearrangement uses TRBV5-4 and TRBJ1-4; no clear D gene. The CDR3 extends over 13 amino acids. Trimming took off 2 bases at V and 8 bases at J, with 10 bases between the two ends. Germline V lookup: CDR1 SGHNT, CDR2 YYREEE (reference sequence). The CDR3 here is CASSFEPPEKLFF. CDR3 DNA: TGTGCCAGCAGCTTTGAGCCACCAGAAAAACTGTTTTTT.

This clonotype occurred many times. This sequence joins TRBV5-5 and TRBJ1-2; D not certain. Germline V gene sequence: CDR1 SGHKS, CDR2 YYEKEE (reference sequence). There are 12 residues in the CDR3. V was clipped by 2 bases and J by 5 bases, with 7 bases between them. CDR3 sequence (DNA): TGTGCCAGCAGCTTACGGGAATATGGCTACACCTTC. It codes for CASSLREYGYTF. Looking up the rest from reference TRBV5-5 and TRBJ1-2 gives the full variable domain: DAGVTQSPTHLIKTRGQQVTLRCSPISGHKSVSWYQQVLGQGPQFIFQYYEKEERGRGNFPDRFSARQFPNYSSELNVNALLLGDSALYLCASSLREYGYTFGSGTRLTVV.

This clonotype was recorded a few times. The chain recombines TRBV20-1 with TRBJ2-1; D possibly corresponds to TRBD2 (5 bases). CDR1 and CDR2 from the germline V gene are DFQATT and SNEGSKA (reference sequence). Trimming left V 8 bases short and J 9 bases short, with 14 bases between. This CDR3 is 11 amino acids long. CDR3 protein: CSFPHGVEQFF. The CDR3 nucleotides are TGCAGTTTCCCCCACGGGGTTGAGCAGTTCTTC.

The chain has TRBV15 and TRBJ1-6, with D tentatively TRBD1 (5 bases). The CDR3 consists of 17 residues. Trimming took 0 bases from V and 0 from J, leaving 9 bases between them. Germline V lookup: CDR1 LNHNV, CDR2 YYDKDF (reference sequence). In nucleotides, the CDR3 is TGTGCCACCAGCAGAGATTCAGGGAACTCCTATAATTCACCCCTCCACTTT. It is translated as CATSRDSGNSYNSPLHF.

This clonotype was counted a few times. V is TRBV7-8 and J is TRBJ2-5, with 8 positions matching TRBD2. The junction had 5 bases not matched to a gene; V was cut back by 4 bases and J by 1 base. The V gene's germline CDR1 is SGHVS and CDR2 FQNEAQ. This CDR3 comprises 15 residues. The chain's CDR3 is CASSSPAGGQETQYF. As DNA, the CDR3 is TGTGCCAGCAGCTCCCCGGCGGGGGGCCAAGAGACCCAGTACTTC.

This clonotype appeared a few times. The chain uses TRBV6-2 or TRBV6-3 and TRBJ2-1; no clear D gene. The germline V and J ends were trimmed by 0 bases and 6 bases, with 3 bases remaining between them. The CDR3 runs to 12 residues. The V gene's germline CDR1 is MNHEY and CDR2 SVGEGT. CDR3 DNA sequence: TGTGCCAGCAGTTACTCCCGCAATGAGCAGTTCTTC. Amino acid sequence: CASSYSRNEQFF.

This clonotype was observed a handful of times. CDR3 DNA sequence: TGTGCCAGCAGCCTTCCGGGACTAGCGGGTGGGGAGACCCAGTACTTC. Translating gives CASSLPGLAGGETQYF. This rearrangement joins TRBV6-2 or TRBV6-3 to TRBJ2-5; TRBD2 matches 12 bases. Germline V lookup: CDR1 MNHEY, CDR2 SVGEGT. The CDR3 runs 16 residues. V dropped 6 bases and J dropped 5; count of bases not matched to a gene: 10.

The chain uses TRBV6-5 and TRBJ2-7, with TRBD1 matching over 8 bases. CDR1 and CDR2 from the germline V gene are MNHEY and SVGAGI. This CDR3 comprises 14 residues. Losses at the gene ends were 4 bases for V and 3 bases for J; bases not matched to a gene: 5. The CDR3 region is CASSFVQGDYEQYF. DNA for the CDR3: TGTGCCAGCAGTTTCGTACAGGGGGACTACGAGCAGTACTTC.

This chain joins TRBV11-2 and TRBJ2-1, with 8 bases matching TRBD2. Germline assignment: CDR1 SGHAT and CDR2 FQNNGV. This CDR3 has 16 residues. J gave up 4 bases and V 6 bases, and 11 bases lay outside the gene matches. CDR3 in amino acids: CASSSSGGARYNEQFF. The CDR3 DNA follows: TGTGCCAGCAGTTCCTCGGGGGGGGCCAGGTACAATGAGCAGTTCTTC. Variable domain in full (rest from reference TRBV11-2 and TRBJ2-1): EAGVAQSPRYKIIEKRQSVAFWCNPISGHATLYWYQQILGQGPKLLIQFQNNGVVDDSQLPKDRFSAERLKGVDSTLKIQPAKLEDSAVYLCASSSSGGARYNEQFFGPGTRLTVL.

The CDR3 is CASSSRAGGISPLHF. CDR3 nucleotide sequence: TGCGCCAGCAGCTCTCGGGCAGGGGGCATTTCACCCCTCCACTTT. The rearrangement joins TRBV5-1 to TRBJ1-6; 8 bases agree with TRBD1. The CDR3 has 15 residues. Germline loops: CDR1 SGHRS, CDR2 YFSETQ. Trimming at V came to 3 bases and at J to 9 bases, leaving 8 bases not matched to a gene.

In its sample, this clonotype was seen a few times. This chain connects TRBV4-1 to TRBJ2-1; the match to TRBD2 covers 10 bases. Per the germline V gene, CDR1 is MGHRA and CDR2 is YSYEKL. This CDR3 is 16 amino acids long. V lost 4 bases and J lost 3; bases outside the gene matches: 6. The CDR3: CASSRGASGSYNEQFF. CDR3 bases: TGCGCCAGCAGCCGAGGTGCTAGCGGGAGCTACAATGAGCAGTTCTTC.

At least ten counts were recorded for this clonotype. This CDR3 reads CASSLTSGADTQYF. The CDR3 nucleotides are TGTGCCAGCAGCTTGACTAGCGGGGCAGATACGCAGTATTTT. The V call is TRBV9, the J call TRBJ2-3, with 11 bases fitting TRBD2. CDR1 is SGDLS and CDR2 is YYNGEE in the germline V gene. The CDR3 covers 14 residues. Trimming took 4 bases from V and 4 from J; bases not matched to a gene: 2.

This clonotype was counted only a few times. This chain connects TRBV5-4 to TRBJ2-3, with a possible D match to TRBD2 (6 bases). Trimming stripped 4 bases from V and 4 bases from J, with 16 bases between. Germline CDR1 is SGHNT and CDR2 is YYREEE (reference sequence). This CDR3 is 15 amino acids long. This CDR3 reads CASSGVGGPPDTQYF. The CDR3 DNA sequence: TGTGCCAGCAGCGGTGTCGGGGGTCCACCAGATACGCAGTATTTT.

There are a few counts of this clonotype. The gene calls are TRBV4-1 and TRBJ2-1; D remains unclear. The CDR3 has 11 amino acids. CDR1 and CDR2 from the germline V gene are MGHRA and YSYEKL. V lost 3 bases and J lost 6, with 3 bases in between. The CDR3 DNA sequence: TGCGCCAGCAGCCAGATCAATGAGCAGTTCTTC. It translates to CASSQINEQFF.

A few counts support this clonotype. This chain links TRBV7-2 with TRBJ1-6; 9 bases are a match to TRBD1. CDR1 and CDR2 (germline): SGHTA, FQGNSA. The CDR3 contains 15 residues. After removal of 3 bases from V and 8 bases from J, the junction contained 5 bases not matched to a gene. The CDR3 protein is CASSFAGQGYSPLHF. The DNA of the CDR3 is TGTGCCAGCAGCTTCGCTGGACAGGGGTATTCACCCCTCCACTTT.

The chain recombines TRBV6-5 with TRBJ2-3, with 11 positions matching TRBD2. Germline V gene data show CDR1 as MNHEY and CDR2 as SVGAGI. Trimming removed 6 bases from V and 1 base from J; junction bases left unmatched: 3. The CDR3 runs 15 residues. CDR3 in amino acids: CASRPGLAGTDTQYF. For the CDR3, the DNA is TGTGCCAGCAGACCGGGACTAGCGGGCACAGATACGCAGTATTTT.

Many counts were recorded for this clonotype. The chain has TRBV7-7 and TRBJ2-3; 8 bases fit TRBD1. Trimming cost V 5 bases and J 1 base; bases outside gene matches: 5. CDR1 SSHAT and CDR2 FNYEAQ come from the germline V gene (reference sequence). The CDR3 spans 15 residues. For the CDR3, the DNA is TGTGCCAGCAGCCCCACGACAGGGGGCACAGATACGCAGTATTTT. Amino acid sequence: CASSPTTGGTDTQYF.

The rearrangement links TRBV29-1 to TRBJ2-1; D not certain. CDR1 SQVTM and CDR2 ANQGSEA come from the germline V gene. The CDR3 spans 13 residues. Deletions cut 6 bases from V and 0 bases from J, with 9 bases between. CDR3 amino acids: CSVRVASYNEQFF. CDR3 in DNA: TGCAGCGTAAGAGTGGCCTCCTACAATGAGCAGTTCTTC.

This clonotype was seen at least ten times. The genes are TRBV3-1 and TRBJ2-7; no clear D. The germline CDR1 and CDR2 sequences are LGHDT and YNNKEL (reference sequence). The V gene lost 0 bases and the J gene lost 4 bases, with 10 bases spanning the gap. This CDR3 contains 14 residues. CDR3 DNA: TGTGCCAGCAGCCAAGATAAGGCTTTTTACGAGCAGTACTTC. It encodes CASSQDKAFYEQYF.

The CDR3 DNA reads TGCGCCAGCAGCTTATTGACAGAAAACACCGGGGAGCTGTTTTTT. The encoded protein is CASSLLTENTGELFF. The V and J genes are TRBV5-1 and TRBJ2-2, with D tentatively TRBD1 (5 bases). Germline V gene sequence: CDR1 SGHRS, CDR2 YFSETQ. The CDR3 runs 15 residues. Trimming removed 2 bases at V and 2 bases at J, with 10 bases between.

The rearrangement links TRBV25-1 to TRBJ2-1, with D unclear. CDR1 and CDR2 (germline): MGHDK, SYGVNS. This CDR3 region has 15 residues. V shed 6 bases and J shed 0 bases, with 12 bases lying between them. The CDR3, as DNA: TGTGCCAGCAGGGGCGGTGTCTTCTCCTACAATGAGCAGTTCTTC. It codes for CASRGGVFSYNEQFF.

The V gene is TRBV5-1, the J gene TRBJ2-5, with TRBD2 matching over 10 bases. The end of the DNA is better explained by TRBJ2-1, so the J call may be wrong. Germline V lookup: CDR1 SGHRS, CDR2 YFSETQ. The CDR3 length is 15 residues. Here the CDR3 reads CASRIRLAGLETQFF. The CDR3 bases are TGCGCCAGCAGGATTCGACTAGCGGGTTTAGAGACCCAGTTCTTC.

The table lists this clonotype with many counts. This rearrangement joins TRBV7-9 to TRBJ2-7, with 8 bases matching TRBD1. The CDR3 runs to 13 residues. Germline CDR1 SEHNR, CDR2 FQNEAQ (reference sequence). V lost 8 bases, J lost 2 bases, and 5 bases stayed unmatched. CDR3 DNA sequence: TGTGCCAGCTTAACAGGGGGTCCCTACGAGCAGTACGTC. It encodes CASLTGGPYEQYV.

This clonotype was counted ten times or more. The V gene is TRBV7-2, the J gene TRBJ2-5; D possibly corresponds to TRBD2 (6 bases). The V end was cut by 5 bases, the J end by 5 bases, with 18 bases between. This CDR3 has 15 amino acids. Germline loops: CDR1 SGHTA, CDR2 FQGNSA. The DNA for the CDR3 is TGTGCCAGCAGCCCCCGGGGCGGGACTCTGGAGACCCAGTACTTC. Protein sequence: CASSPRGGTLETQYF.

Turning to this clonotype: The junction departs from the called germline gene at one end, perhaps through a read error. The chain is built from TRBV11-2 and TRBJ2-7, with D unresolved. Germline V gene sequence: CDR1 SGHAT, CDR2 FQNNGV. The CDR3 extends over 10 amino acids. The DNA for the CDR3 is TGTGCCAGCAGCCTGGTCAGAGTCCACTTC. Amino acid sequence: CASSLVRVHF.

This chain connects TRBV20-1 to TRBJ2-7; TRBD1 aligns across 8 bases. Germline CDR1 and CDR2: DFQATT and SNEGSKA (reference sequence). The CDR3 totals 14 residues. The V gene end was trimmed by 1 base and the J gene end by 1 base; junction bases not matched to a gene: 3. CDR3 protein: CSARARGLSYEQYF. CDR3 DNA sequence: TGCAGTGCTAGAGCCAGGGGGCTGTCCTACGAGCAGTACTTC.

J is TRBJ2-5 and V is TRBV6-2 or TRBV6-3; D might be TRBD1 (6 bases). CDR1 MNHEY and CDR2 SVGEGT come from the germline V gene. V lost 6 bases and J lost 2, with 19 bases in between. This CDR3 has 16 amino acids. The CDR3 spells CASRHHRESRQETQYF. CDR3 coding DNA: TGTGCCAGCAGACACCACAGGGAATCGCGGCAAGAGACCCAGTACTTC.